The present T cell receptor (beta chain) was sequenced within a study of blood T cells in healthy people across ages. The CDR3 length is 14 residues. The V and J ends lost 4 bases and 3 bases respectively, with 12 bases between them. The germline V gene has CDR1 MNHNS and CDR2 SASEGT. It was with a sample-barcoded 5' primer and a J-beta primer mix that a second PCR of about 7 to 12 cycles was run. There were at least 2.5 million CDR3-containing paired-end reads obtained from each sample. TCRdb reanalysed the 5' RACE reads using MiXCR and keeps one entry per CDR3 protein. The sample has over a million distinct CDR3 sequences; about 40% are singletons. Each sample yielded at least 6 million isolated PBMCs. There are a few counts of this clonotype.

The chain joins TRBV6-1 to TRBJ1-1; possible D gene TRBD1, 5 bases. The material sequenced was blood. The origin of this receptor is a woman aged 18-29 years in good health. The CDR3 is CASSGQGADTEAFF. CDR3 nucleotide sequence: TGTGCCAGCAGTGGTCAGGGTGCCGACACTGAAGCTTTCTTT.